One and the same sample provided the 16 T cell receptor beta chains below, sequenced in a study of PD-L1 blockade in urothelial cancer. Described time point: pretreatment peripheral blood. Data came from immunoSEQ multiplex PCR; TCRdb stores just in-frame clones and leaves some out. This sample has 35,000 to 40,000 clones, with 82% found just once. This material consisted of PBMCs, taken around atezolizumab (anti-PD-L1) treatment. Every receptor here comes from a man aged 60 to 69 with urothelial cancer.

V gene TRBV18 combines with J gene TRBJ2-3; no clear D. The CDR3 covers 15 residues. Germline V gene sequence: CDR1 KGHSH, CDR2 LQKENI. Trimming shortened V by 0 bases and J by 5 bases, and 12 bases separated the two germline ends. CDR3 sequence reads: CASSPPAAARDTQYF. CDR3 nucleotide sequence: TGTGCCAGCTCACCACCGGCGGCTGCACGAGATACGCAGTATTTT.

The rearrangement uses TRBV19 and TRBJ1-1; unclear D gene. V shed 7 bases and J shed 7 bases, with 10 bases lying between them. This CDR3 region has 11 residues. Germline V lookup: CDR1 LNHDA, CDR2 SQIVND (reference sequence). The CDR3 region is CASMTQVEAFF. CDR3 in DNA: TGTGCCAGTATGACCCAGGTTGAAGCTTTCTTT.

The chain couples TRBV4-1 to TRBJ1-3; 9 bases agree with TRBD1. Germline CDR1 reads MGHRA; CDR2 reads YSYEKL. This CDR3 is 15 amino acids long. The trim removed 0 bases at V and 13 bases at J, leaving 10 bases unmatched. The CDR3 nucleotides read TGCGCCAGCAGCCAAGAAGGCACAGGGGGCCAGGGTATATATTTT. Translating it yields CASSQEGTGGQGIYF.

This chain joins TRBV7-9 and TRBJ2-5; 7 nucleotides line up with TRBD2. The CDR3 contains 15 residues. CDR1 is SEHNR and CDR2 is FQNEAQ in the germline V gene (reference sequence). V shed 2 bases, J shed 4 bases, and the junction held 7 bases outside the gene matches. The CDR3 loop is CASSLTSGEAETQYF. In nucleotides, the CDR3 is TGTGCCAGCAGCTTAACCAGCGGGGAGGCAGAGACCCAGTACTTC. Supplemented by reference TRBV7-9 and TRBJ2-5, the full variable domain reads DTGVSQNPRHKITKRGQNVTFRCDPISEHNRLYWYRQTLGQGPEFLTYFQNEAQLEKSRLLSDRFSAERPKGSFSTLEIQRTEQGDSAMYLCASSLTSGEAETQYFGPGTRLLVL.

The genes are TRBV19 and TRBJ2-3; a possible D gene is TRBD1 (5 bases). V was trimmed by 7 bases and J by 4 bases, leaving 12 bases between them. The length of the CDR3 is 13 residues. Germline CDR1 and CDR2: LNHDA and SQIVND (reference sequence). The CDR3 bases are TGTGCCAGTAATAGCAGGGCCGCAGATACGCAGTATTTT. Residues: CASNSRAADTQYF.

CDR3 loop: CAWRRSGNTIYF. The CDR3 coding sequence is TGTGCCTGGAGACGGTCTGGAAACACCATATATTTT. This sequence joins TRBV30 and TRBJ1-3; D not resolved. CDR3 length equals 12 residues. The V end lost 3 bases, the J end lost 1 base, and 4 bases lay between the germline ends. Germline values: CDR1 GTSNPN, CDR2 SVGIG (reference sequence).

CDR3 bases: TGTGCCAGCACTGTGGCCGGGGGGGCTCTGGACAATGAGCAGTTCTTC. This gives the protein CASTVAGGALDNEQFF. The chain recombines TRBV28 with TRBJ2-1; 8 bases fit TRBD2. Looked up from germline, CDR1 is MDHEN and CDR2 is SYDVKM. The CDR3 has 16 amino acids. V trimming: 7 bases; J trimming: 5 bases; junction bases outside the gene matches: 13.

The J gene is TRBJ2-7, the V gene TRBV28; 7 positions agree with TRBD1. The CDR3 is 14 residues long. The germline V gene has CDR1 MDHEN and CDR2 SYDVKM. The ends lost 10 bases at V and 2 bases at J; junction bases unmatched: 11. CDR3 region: CATKLQGPTYEQYF. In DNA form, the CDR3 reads TGTGCCACAAAATTACAGGGGCCAACCTACGAGCAGTACTTC. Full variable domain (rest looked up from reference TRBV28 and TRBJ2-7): DVKVTQSSRYLVKRTGEKVFLECVQDMDHENMFWYRQDPGLGLRLIYFSYDVKMKEKGDIPEGYSVSREKKERFSLILESASTNQTSMYLCATKLQGPTYEQYFGPGTRLTVT.

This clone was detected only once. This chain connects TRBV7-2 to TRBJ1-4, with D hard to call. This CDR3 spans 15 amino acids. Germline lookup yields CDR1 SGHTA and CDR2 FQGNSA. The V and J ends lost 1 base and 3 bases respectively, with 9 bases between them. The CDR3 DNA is TGTGCCAGCAGCTTAGACGGTTTCTCTAATGAAAAACTGTTTTTT. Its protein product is CASSLDGFSNEKLFF.

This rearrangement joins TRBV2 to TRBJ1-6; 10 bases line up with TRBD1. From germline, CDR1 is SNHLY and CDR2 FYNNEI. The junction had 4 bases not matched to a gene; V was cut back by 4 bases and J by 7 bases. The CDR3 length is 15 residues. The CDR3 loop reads CASSGEGQGNSPLHF. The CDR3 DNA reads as TGTGCCAGCAGTGGAGAGGGACAGGGGAATTCACCCCTCCACTTT.

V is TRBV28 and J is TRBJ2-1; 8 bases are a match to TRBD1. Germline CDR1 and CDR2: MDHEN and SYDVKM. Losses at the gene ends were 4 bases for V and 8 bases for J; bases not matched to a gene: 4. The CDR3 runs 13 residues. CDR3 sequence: CASSSGQGDEQFF. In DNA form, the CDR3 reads TGTGCCAGCAGTTCCGGACAGGGCGATGAGCAGTTCTTC.

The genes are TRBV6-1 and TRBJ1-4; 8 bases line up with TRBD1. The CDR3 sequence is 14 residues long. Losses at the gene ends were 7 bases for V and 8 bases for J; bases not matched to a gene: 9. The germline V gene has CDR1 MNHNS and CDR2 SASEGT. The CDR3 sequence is CASISDRVGEKLFF. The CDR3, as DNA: TGTGCCAGCATCTCGGACAGGGTAGGGGAAAAACTGTTTTTT.

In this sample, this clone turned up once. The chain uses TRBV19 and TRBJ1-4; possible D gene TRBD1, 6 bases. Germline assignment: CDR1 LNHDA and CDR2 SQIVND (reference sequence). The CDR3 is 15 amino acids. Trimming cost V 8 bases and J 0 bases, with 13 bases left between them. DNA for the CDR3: TGTGCCAGTTTGGACAGCCTGTCAACTAATGAAAAACTGTTTTTT. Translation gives CASLDSLSTNEKLFF.

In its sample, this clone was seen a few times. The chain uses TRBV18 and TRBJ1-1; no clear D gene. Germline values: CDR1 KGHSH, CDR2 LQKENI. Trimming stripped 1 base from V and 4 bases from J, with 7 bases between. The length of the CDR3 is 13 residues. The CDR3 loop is CASSPLQATEAFF. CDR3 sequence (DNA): TGTGCCAGCTCACCACTGCAGGCCACTGAAGCTTTCTTT.

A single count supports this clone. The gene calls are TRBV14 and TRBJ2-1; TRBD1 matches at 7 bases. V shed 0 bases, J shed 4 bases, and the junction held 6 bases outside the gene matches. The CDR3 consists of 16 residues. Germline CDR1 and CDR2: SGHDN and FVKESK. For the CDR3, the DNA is TGTGCCAGCAGCCAAGACCACTCAGGGGGATACAATGAGCAGTTCTTC. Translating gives CASSQDHSGGYNEQFF.

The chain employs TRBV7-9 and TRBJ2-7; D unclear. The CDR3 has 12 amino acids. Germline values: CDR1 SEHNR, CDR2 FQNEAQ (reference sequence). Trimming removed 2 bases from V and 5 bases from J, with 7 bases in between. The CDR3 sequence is CASSLPENEQYF. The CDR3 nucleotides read TGTGCCAGCAGCTTACCCGAGAACGAGCAGTACTTC.